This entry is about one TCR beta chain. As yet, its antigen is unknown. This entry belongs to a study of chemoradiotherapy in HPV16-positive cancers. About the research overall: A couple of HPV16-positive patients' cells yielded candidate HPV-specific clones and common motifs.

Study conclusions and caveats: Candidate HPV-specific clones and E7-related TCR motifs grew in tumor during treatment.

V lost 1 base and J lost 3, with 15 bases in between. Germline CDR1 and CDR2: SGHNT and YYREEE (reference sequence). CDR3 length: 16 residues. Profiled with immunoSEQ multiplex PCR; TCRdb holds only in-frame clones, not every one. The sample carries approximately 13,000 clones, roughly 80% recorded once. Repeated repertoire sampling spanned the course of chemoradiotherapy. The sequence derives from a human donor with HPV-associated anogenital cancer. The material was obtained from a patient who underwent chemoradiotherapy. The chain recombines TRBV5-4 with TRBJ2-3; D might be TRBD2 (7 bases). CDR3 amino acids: CASSLFGGARTDTQYF. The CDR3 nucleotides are TGTGCCAGCAGCTTGTTTGGGGGGGCGAGGACAGATACGCAGTATTTT. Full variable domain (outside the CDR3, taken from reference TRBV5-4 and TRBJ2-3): ETGVTQSPTHLIKTRGQQVTLRCSSQSGHNTVSWYQQALGQGPQFIFQYYREEENGRGNFPPRFSGLQFPNYSSELNVNALELDDSALYLCASSLFGGARTDTQYFGPGTRLTVL.